Listed here is a single T cell receptor (beta chain). Sequenced by immunoSEQ multiplex PCR; TCRdb stores in-frame clones only, minus some. The table lists around 92,000 clones, under 97% of them singletons. Trimming cost V 3 bases and J 7 bases, with 10 bases left between them. The CDR3 sequence is 12 residues long. CDR1 SEHNR and CDR2 FQNEAQ come from the germline V gene (reference sequence). The data derive from a study of technical replicates of blood from a handful of donors. Sequenced material: T cells isolated from PBMCs. The TCR originated in a human donor in good health. The rearrangement joins TRBV7-9 to TRBJ2-7; D possibly corresponds to TRBD2 (5 bases). In DNA form, the CDR3 reads TGTGCCAGCAGCTTCTCGTCGGGGGAGCAGTACTTC. It specifies CASSFSSGEQYF.